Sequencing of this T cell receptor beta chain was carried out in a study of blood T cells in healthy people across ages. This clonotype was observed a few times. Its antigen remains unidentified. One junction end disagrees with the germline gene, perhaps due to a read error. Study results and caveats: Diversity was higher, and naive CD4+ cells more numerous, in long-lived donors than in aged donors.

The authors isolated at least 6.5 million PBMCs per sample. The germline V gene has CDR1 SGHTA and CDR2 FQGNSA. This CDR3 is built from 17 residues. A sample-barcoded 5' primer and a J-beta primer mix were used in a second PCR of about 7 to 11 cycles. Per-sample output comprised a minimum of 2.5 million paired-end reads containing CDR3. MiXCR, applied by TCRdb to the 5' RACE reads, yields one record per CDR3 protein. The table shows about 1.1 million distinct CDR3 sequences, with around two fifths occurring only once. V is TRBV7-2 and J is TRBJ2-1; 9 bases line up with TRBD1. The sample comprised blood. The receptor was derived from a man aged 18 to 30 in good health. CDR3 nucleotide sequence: TGTGCCAGCAGCCTAGCTACGCCGGGACAGGGACACAATGAGCAGTTCTTC. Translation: CASSLATPGQGHNEQFF.